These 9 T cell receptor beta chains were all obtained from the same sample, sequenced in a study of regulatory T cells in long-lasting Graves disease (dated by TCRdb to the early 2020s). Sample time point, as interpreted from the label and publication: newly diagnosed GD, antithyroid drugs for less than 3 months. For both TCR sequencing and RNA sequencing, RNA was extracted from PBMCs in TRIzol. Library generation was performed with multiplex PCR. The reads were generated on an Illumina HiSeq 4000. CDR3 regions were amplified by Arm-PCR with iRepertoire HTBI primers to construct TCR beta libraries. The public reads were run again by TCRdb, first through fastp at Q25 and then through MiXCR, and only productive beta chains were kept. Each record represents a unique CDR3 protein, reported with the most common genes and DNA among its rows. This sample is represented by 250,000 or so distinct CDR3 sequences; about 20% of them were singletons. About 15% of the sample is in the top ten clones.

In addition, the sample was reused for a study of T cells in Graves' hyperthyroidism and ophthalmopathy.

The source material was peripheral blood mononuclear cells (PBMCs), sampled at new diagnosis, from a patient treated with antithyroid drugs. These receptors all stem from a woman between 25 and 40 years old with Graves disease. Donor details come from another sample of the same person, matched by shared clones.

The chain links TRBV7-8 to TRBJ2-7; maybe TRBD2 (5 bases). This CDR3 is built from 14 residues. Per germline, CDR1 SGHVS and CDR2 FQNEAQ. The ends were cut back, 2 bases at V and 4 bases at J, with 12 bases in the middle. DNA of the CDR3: TGTGCCAGCAGCTTAAGCAGGACTCAGTACGAGCAGTACTTC. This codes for CASSLSRTQYEQYF.

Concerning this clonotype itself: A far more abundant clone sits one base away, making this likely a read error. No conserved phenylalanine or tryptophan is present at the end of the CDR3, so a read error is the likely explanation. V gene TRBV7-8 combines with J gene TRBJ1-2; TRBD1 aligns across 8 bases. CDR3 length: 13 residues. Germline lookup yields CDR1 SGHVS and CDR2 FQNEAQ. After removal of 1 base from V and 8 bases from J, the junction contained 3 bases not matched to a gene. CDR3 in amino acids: CASSLGQGAGYTL. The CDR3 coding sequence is TGTGCCAGCAGCTTAGGCCAGGGGGCCGGCTACACCCTC.

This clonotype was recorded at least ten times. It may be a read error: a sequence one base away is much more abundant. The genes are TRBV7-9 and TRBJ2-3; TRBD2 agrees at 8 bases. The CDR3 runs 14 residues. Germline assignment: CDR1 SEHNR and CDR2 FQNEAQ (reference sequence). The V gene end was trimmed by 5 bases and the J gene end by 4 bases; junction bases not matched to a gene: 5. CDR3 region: CASSLGRGSDTQYF. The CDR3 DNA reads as TGTGCCAGCAGCCTCGGGAGGGGCTCAGATACGCAGTATTTT. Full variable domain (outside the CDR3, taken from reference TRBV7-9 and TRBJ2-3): DTGVSQNPRHKITKRGQNVTFRCDPISEHNRLYWYRQTLGQGPEFLTYFQNEAQLEKSRLLSDRFSAERPKGSFSTLEIQRTEQGDSAMYLCASSLGRGSDTQYFGPGTRLTVL.

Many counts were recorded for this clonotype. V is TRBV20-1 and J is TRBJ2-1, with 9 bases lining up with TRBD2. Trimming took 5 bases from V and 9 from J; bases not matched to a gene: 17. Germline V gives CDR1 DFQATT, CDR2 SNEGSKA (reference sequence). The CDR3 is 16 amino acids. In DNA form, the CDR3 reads TGCAGTGCTCTGCCCGGAGAGCGGGGGGCCGGGAGTGAGCAGTTCTTC. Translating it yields CSALPGERGAGSEQFF.

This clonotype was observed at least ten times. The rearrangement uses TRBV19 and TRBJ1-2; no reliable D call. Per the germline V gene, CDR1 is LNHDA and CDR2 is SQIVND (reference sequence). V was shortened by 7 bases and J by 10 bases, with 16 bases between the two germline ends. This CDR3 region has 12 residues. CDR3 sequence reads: CASTISGEVYTF. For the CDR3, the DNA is TGTGCCAGTACCATCTCCGGGGAAGTCTACACCTTC.

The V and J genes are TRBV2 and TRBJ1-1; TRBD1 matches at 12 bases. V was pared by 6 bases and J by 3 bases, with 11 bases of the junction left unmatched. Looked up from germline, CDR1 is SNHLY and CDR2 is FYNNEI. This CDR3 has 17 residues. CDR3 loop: CASSGIGTGGPYTEAFF. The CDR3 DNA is TGTGCCAGCAGCGGCATTGGGACAGGGGGCCCATACACTGAAGCTTTCTTT.

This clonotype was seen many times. CDR3 amino acids: CASSQRASSRPGELFF. DNA of the CDR3: TGTGCCAGCAGCCAAAGGGCCTCCTCAAGGCCCGGGGAGCTGTTTTTT. The chain combines TRBV3-1 with TRBJ2-2; unclear D gene. This CDR3 has 16 residues. The V end lost 2 bases, the J end lost 6 bases, and 16 bases lay between the germline ends. Germline-derived CDR1 and CDR2 are LGHDT and YNNKEL (reference sequence).

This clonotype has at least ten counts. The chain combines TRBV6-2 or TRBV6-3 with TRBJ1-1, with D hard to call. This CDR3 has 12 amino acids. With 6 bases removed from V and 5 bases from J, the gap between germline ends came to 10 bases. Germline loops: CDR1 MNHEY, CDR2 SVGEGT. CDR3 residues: CASRALRTEAFF. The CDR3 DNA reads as TGTGCCAGCAGGGCCCTCCGGACTGAAGCTTTCTTT.

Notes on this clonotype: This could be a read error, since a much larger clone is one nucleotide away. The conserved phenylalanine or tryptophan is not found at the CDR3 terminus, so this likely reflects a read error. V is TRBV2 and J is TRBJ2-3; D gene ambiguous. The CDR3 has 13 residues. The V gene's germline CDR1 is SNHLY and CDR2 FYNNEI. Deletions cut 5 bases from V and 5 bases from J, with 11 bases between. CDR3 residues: CASSPPSRDTQYL. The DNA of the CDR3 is TGTGCCAGCAGTCCGCCTTCGAGAGATACGCAGTATCTT.